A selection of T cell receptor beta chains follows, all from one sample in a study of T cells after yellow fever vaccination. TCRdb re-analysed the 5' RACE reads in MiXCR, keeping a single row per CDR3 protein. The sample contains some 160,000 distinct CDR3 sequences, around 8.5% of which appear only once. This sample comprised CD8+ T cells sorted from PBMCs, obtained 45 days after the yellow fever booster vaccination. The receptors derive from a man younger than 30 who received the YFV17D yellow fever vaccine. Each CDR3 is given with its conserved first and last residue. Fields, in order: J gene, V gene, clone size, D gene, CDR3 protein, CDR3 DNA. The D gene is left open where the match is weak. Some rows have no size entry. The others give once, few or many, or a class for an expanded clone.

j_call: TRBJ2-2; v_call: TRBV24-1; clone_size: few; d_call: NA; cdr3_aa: CAPGRGPRTLENTGELFF; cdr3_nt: TGTGCCCCGGGTCGGGGTCCAAGGACGTTAGAGAACACCGGGGAGCTGTTTTTT
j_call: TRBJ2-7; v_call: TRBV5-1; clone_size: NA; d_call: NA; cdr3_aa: CASSLGDRDWGSYEQYF; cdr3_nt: TGCGCCAGCAGCTTGGGGGACCGGGACTGGGGTTCCTACGAGCAGTACTTC
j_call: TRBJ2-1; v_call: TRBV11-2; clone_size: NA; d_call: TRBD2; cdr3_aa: CASSQSGGARNEQFF; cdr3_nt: TGTGCCAGCAGCCAGAGCGGGGGGGCCAGAAATGAGCAGTTCTTC
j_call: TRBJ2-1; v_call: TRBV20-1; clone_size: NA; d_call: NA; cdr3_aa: CSARGIGVENNEQFF; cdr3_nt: TGCAGTGCTAGAGGGATAGGGGTAGAAAACAATGAGCAGTTCTTC
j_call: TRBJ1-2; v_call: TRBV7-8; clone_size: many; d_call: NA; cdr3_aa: CASSLLGALRAGYTF; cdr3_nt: TGTGCCAGCAGCTTACTGGGGGCCTTGAGGGCTGGCTACACCTTC
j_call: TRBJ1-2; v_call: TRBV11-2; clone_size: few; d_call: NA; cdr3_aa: CASSLEGSPGYGYTF; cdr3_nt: TGTGCCAGCAGCTTAGAAGGTTCCCCAGGATATGGCTACACCTTC
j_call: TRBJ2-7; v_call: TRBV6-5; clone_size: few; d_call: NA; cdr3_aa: CASSLSDSSSYEQYF; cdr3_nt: TGTGCCAGCAGTTTATCGGACAGTAGCTCCTACGAGCAGTACTTC
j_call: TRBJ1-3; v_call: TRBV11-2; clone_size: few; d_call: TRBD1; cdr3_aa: CASSQTGENTIYF; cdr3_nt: TGTGCCAGCAGCCAGACAGGGGAAAACACCATATATTTT
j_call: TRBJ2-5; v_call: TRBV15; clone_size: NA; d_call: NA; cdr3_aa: CATSSRVAEKTQYF; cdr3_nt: TGTGCCACCAGCAGCAGGGTAGCGGAGAAGACCCAGTACTTC
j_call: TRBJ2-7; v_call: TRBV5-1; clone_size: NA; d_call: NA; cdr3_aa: CASSPRTSFYEQYF; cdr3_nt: TGCGCCAGCAGTCCAAGAACCTCCTTCTACGAGCAGTACTTC
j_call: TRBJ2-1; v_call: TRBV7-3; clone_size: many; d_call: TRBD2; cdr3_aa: CASSLSGGRSMHEQFF; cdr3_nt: TGTGCCAGCAGCTTAAGCGGGGGGCGTAGTATGCATGAGCAGTTCTTC
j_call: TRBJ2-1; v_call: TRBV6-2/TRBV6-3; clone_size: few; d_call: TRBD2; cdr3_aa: CASRGLAGEGNNEQFF; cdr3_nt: TGTGCCAGCAGAGGACTAGCGGGGGAAGGAAACAATGAGCAGTTCTTC
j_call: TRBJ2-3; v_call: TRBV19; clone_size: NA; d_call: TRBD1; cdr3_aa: CASRTGGVTDTQYF; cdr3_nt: TGTGCCAGTAGGACAGGGGGCGTCACAGATACGCAGTATTTT
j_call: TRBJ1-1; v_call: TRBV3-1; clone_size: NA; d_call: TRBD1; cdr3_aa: CASSRFQGASTEAFF; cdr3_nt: TGTGCCAGCAGCCGATTCCAGGGGGCCAGCACTGAAGCTTTCTTT
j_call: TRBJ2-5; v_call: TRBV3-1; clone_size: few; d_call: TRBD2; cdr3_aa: CASSPVAGGLMGETQYF; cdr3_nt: TGTGCCAGCAGCCCGGTAGCGGGGGGGCTGATGGGCGAGACCCAGTACTTC
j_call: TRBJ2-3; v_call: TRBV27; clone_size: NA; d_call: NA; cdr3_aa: CASKTITDTQYF; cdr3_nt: TGTGCCAGCAAGACTATCACAGATACGCAGTATTTT
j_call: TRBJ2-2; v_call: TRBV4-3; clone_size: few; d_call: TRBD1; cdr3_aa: CASSQSGTGDVRGELFF; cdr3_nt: TGCGCCAGCAGCCAGTCCGGGACAGGGGACGTCAGGGGGGAGCTGTTTTTT
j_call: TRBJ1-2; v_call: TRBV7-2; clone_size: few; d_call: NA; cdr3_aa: CASSLGLLPGYGYTF; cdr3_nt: TGTGCCAGCAGCTTGGGACTTCTACCAGGCTATGGCTACACCTTC
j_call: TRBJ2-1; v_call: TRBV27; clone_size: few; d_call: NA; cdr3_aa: CASSLMDREGVVEQFF; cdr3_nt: TGTGCCAGCAGTTTAATGGACAGGGAGGGGGTGGTTGAGCAGTTCTTC